The rows below give T cell receptor beta chains drawn from one sample of a study of T-cell reconstitution after alpha-beta-depleted transplantation in children. TCRdb processed the PCR reads anew with MiXCR; each CDR3 protein has one entry. The sample includes roughly 500,000 distinct CDR3 sequences, roughly 33% of them seen just once. The source material was PBMCs from the stem cell graft donor, sampled from the stem cell graft. The receptors originated from a human donor who donated a stem cell graft to a child with aplastic anemia. The CDR3 runs from the conserved cysteine through the conserved F or W. The D gene is left open where the match is weak. Clone size appears in some rows only: once, few, many, or a class for an expanded clone.

D gene,J gene,CDR3 length,clone size,V gene,CDR3 DNA,CDR3 protein
NA,TRBJ2-1,17,NA,TRBV13,TGTGCCAGCAGCTTAGAGGACAGGAGGGCCGGGGACAATGAGCAGTTCTTC,CASSLEDRRAGDNEQFF
NA,TRBJ2-1,12,NA,TRBV28,TGTGCCAGCAGTTTAAAGGGGCTTCAGCAGTTCTTC,CASSLKGLQQFF
TRBD1,TRBJ1-2,13,few,TRBV28,TGTGCCAGCAGTCCACAGGGGATGAGGGGCTACACCTTC,CASSPQGMRGYTF
TRBD2,TRBJ2-7,15,NA,TRBV5-1,TGCGCCAGCAGCTTGCAAGGGACTAGCTCCTACGAGCAGTACTTC,CASSLQGTSSYEQYF
NA,TRBJ2-3,13,NA,TRBV7-2,TGTGCCAGCAGCTTCGTAGCTCGGGATACGCAGTATTTT,CASSFVARDTQYF
NA,TRBJ1-1,12,NA,TRBV12-3/TRBV12-4,TGTGCCAGCAGTTTCACAGAGTTTGAAGCTTTCTTT,CASSFTEFEAFF
NA,TRBJ2-4,15,NA,TRBV20-1,TGCAGTGCTCACCGGGGCGGGATAAACAAAAACATTCAGTACTTC,CSAHRGGINKNIQYF
NA,TRBJ1-4,15,NA,TRBV7-2,TGTGCCAGCAGCTTAGCTCCGGGACATTATGAAAAACTGTTTTTT,CASSLAPGHYEKLFF
NA,TRBJ1-1,15,NA,TRBV4-3,TGCGCCAGCAGCCAAGATCGGGTCGTGAACACTGAAGCTTTCTTT,CASSQDRVVNTEAFF
NA,TRBJ2-2,10,few,TRBV29-1,TGCAGCGTGTGGGCCGGGGAGCTGTTTTTT,CSVWAGELFF
TRBD2,TRBJ2-1,17,once,TRBV7-8,TGTGCCAGCAGCTCGAGGACTAGCGGGCTGACCTACAATGAGCAGTTCTTC,CASSSRTSGLTYNEQFF
TRBD1,TRBJ1-1,14,NA,TRBV10-3,TGTGCCATCACCAGTGGACAGGGGTATACTGAAGCTTTCTTT,CAITSGQGYTEAFF
NA,TRBJ2-1,15,NA,TRBV9,TGTGCCAGCAGCCGGACCGTGGGGTCCTACAATGAGCAGTTCTTC,CASSRTVGSYNEQFF
TRBD2,TRBJ2-2,16,NA,TRBV25-1,TGTGCCAGCAGTGAAGTCCCCGGGGGGGACACCGGGGAGCTGTTTTTT,CASSEVPGGDTGELFF
TRBD1,TRBJ2-3,12,NA,TRBV28,TGTGCCACCAGTGGGACAGGAGATACGCAGTATTTT,CATSGTGDTQYF
TRBD1,TRBJ1-3,17,NA,TRBV6-1,TGTGCCAGCAGTGAAGCAGTAGGACAGGGGTCTGGAAACACCATATATTTT,CASSEAVGQGSGNTIYF
NA,TRBJ1-1,12,NA,TRBV3-1,TGTGCCAGCAGCCAAGGGGTGAGTGAAGCTTTCTTT,CASSQGVSEAFF
NA,TRBJ1-2,15,NA,TRBV5-1,TGCGCCAGCAGCTTGAGTCAGGGTGAAGGCTATGGCTACACCTTC,CASSLSQGEGYGYTF
TRBD1,TRBJ2-7,13,NA,TRBV5-1,TGCGCCAGCAGCTTAGGGGGCGACTACAAGCAGTACTTC,CASSLGGDYKQYF
TRBD1,TRBJ1-1,14,NA,TRBV29-1,TGCAGCGTTGGTGGGACAGTCATGAACACTGAAGCTTTCTTT,CSVGGTVMNTEAFF
TRBD1,TRBJ1-2,14,NA,TRBV7-8,TGTGCCAGCACCTCAAGGACAGGGAACTATGGCTACACCTTC,CASTSRTGNYGYTF
NA,TRBJ1-2,16,few,TRBV4-3,TGCGCCAGCAGCCAAGGGGCTGGGGGGCGTGACTATGGCTACACCTTC,CASSQGAGGRDYGYTF
NA,TRBJ1-4,18,NA,TRBV5-4,TGTGCCAGCAGCTACACGTACGGGGGGAGAGCAACTAATGAAAAACTGTTTTTT,CASSYTYGGRATNEKLFF
NA,TRBJ2-1,16,NA,TRBV12-3/TRBV12-4,TGTGCCAGCGGATTTGGGGTTAGCGAGACCTACAATGAGCAGTTCTTC,CASGFGVSETYNEQFF
TRBD2,TRBJ2-3,15,NA,TRBV20-1,TGCAGTGCTCCCACCTATGGTCTAGCGGGAGATACGCAGTATTTT,CSAPTYGLAGDTQYF
TRBD1,TRBJ1-1,16,few,TRBV15,TGTGCCACCAGCAAGACCAGGACAGGGGGGAGCACTGAAGCTTTCTTT,CATSKTRTGGSTEAFF
NA,TRBJ2-3,13,NA,TRBV20-1,TGCAGTGCTAAACTCCCAAGCACAGATACGCAGTATTTT,CSAKLPSTDTQYF
NA,TRBJ1-1,14,NA,TRBV5-1,TGCGCCAGCAGCACGGACAGAATGAACACTGAAGCTTTCTTT,CASSTDRMNTEAFF
NA,TRBJ2-3,14,NA,TRBV10-1,TGCGCCAGCAGTGAGTTGCGGGACACAGATACGCAGTATTTT,CASSELRDTDTQYF
TRBD1,TRBJ2-1,16,NA,TRBV4-3,TGCGCCAGCAGCCAGCACCAGGGGGCGACCTACAATGAGCAGTTCTTC,CASSQHQGATYNEQFF
NA,TRBJ1-5,12,NA,TRBV29-1,TGCAGCGTTTCGGTAGGAAATCAGCCCCAGCATTTT,CSVSVGNQPQHF
TRBD2,TRBJ2-1,15,few,TRBV7-2,TGTGCCAGCAGCCAACTAGCGGGAGGGTCGAATGAGCAGTTCTTC,CASSQLAGGSNEQFF
NA,TRBJ1-1,15,many,TRBV18,TGTGCCAGCTCACCACGGCAGGCCCAGAACACTGAAGCTTTCTTT,CASSPRQAQNTEAFF
TRBD2,TRBJ2-2,16,NA,TRBV6-1,TGTGCCAGCAGCCCAACTAGCGGGAGAGGTACCGGGGAGCTGTTTTTT,CASSPTSGRGTGELFF
TRBD1,TRBJ1-1,14,NA,TRBV6-2/TRBV6-3,TGTGCCAGCAGCTGGGACAGGGGGACCACTGAAGCTTTCTTT,CASSWDRGTTEAFF
NA,TRBJ1-4,14,few,TRBV12-3/TRBV12-4,TGTGCCAGCAGGAAGGGTGCAACTAATGAAAAACTGTTTTTT,CASRKGATNEKLFF
TRBD2,TRBJ2-1,14,NA,TRBV20-1,TGCAGTGAGCAAGCGGGGAGCTCGGCCAATGAGCAGTTCTTC,CSEQAGSSANEQFF
NA,TRBJ2-2,15,many,TRBV10-3,TGTGCCATCAGCCGACAGGCCGCGAACACCGGGGAGCTGTTTTTT,CAISRQAANTGELFF
NA,TRBJ1-1,15,few,TRBV5-1,TGCGCCAGCAGCTTGGTGGGAGGATTGAACACTGAAGCTTTCTTT,CASSLVGGLNTEAFF
NA,TRBJ1-2,13,many,TRBV12-3/TRBV12-4,TGTGCCAGCAGTGGGACAAGGAACTATGGCTACACCTTC,CASSGTRNYGYTF
NA,TRBJ2-1,13,NA,TRBV11-2,TGTGCCAGCAGCTACCAGAGAACCAATGAGCAGTTCTTC,CASSYQRTNEQFF
TRBD1,TRBJ1-2,16,NA,TRBV6-2/TRBV6-3,TGTGCCAGCAGTTCGACCGGGACAGGATCTAACTATGGCTACACCTTC,CASSSTGTGSNYGYTF
NA,TRBJ1-1,12,NA,TRBV10-3,TGTGCCATCAGTGAGGTCAACACTGAAGCTTTCTTT,CAISEVNTEAFF
NA,TRBJ1-4,13,NA,TRBV20-1,TGCAGTGCTAGAGAGGGATCTAATGAAAAACTGTTTTTT,CSAREGSNEKLFF
NA,TRBJ2-1,16,few,TRBV5-5,TGTGCCAGCAGCAGCAATAGCGGTCCGTTCTACAATGAGCAGTTCTTC,CASSSNSGPFYNEQFF
NA,TRBJ1-2,14,NA,TRBV30,TGTGCCTGGAGCGCTTGGGAGGGATCCTATGGCTACACCTTC,CAWSAWEGSYGYTF
NA,TRBJ2-5,15,NA,TRBV9,TGTGCCAGCAGCGCCTCCGGGACGGTCCAAGAGACCCAGTACTTC,CASSASGTVQETQYF
TRBD2,TRBJ2-7,15,few,TRBV9,TGTGCCAGCAGCGTAGGACTAGCGCCTATCTACGAGCAGTACTTC,CASSVGLAPIYEQYF
TRBD1,TRBJ2-3,16,few,TRBV19,TGTGCCAGTAATGACAGGGGGACGGACACCACAGATACGCAGTATTTT,CASNDRGTDTTDTQYF
NA,TRBJ1-6,13,NA,TRBV2,TGTGCCAGCATCTCTACACGGAATTCACCCCTCCACTTT,CASISTRNSPLHF
TRBD1,TRBJ1-2,13,NA,TRBV20-1,TGCAGTGCAAGGACAGGGGGCAGTTTTATCTACACCTTC,CSARTGGSFIYTF
NA,TRBJ2-1,16,NA,TRBV20-1,TGCAGTGCTAGAGATTCTCGGCAGACCAGGTACAATGAGCAGTTCTTC,CSARDSRQTRYNEQFF
NA,TRBJ1-5,14,NA,TRBV7-6,TGTGCCCTCCCGGAAGGGGCGGGCAATCAGCCCCAGCATTTT,CALPEGAGNQPQHF
TRBD1,TRBJ1-1,17,NA,TRBV5-1,TGCGCCAGCAGCCAATCCATCTTCCGGGACAGGGATACTGAAGCTTTCTTT,CASSQSIFRDRDTEAFF
TRBD1,TRBJ2-7,16,NA,TRBV12-3/TRBV12-4,TGTGCCAGCAGTCGCTACCATCAACAGGGGAACTACGAGCAGTACTTC,CASSRYHQQGNYEQYF